The T cell receptor (beta chain) under discussion was sequenced for a study of blood T cell repertoires in COVID-19. The CDR3 extends over 12 amino acids. The germline gives CDR1 LGHDT, CDR2 YNNKEL (reference sequence). The V and J ends lost 1 base and 7 bases respectively, with 7 bases between them. Assay used: immunoSEQ multiplex PCR; TCRdb lists only in-frame clones, some missing. The table has 70,000 to 90,000 clones, around 80% seen once. The rearrangement links TRBV3-1 (or the pseudogene TRBV3-2) to TRBJ1-2; D call uncertain. Sequenced input: peripheral blood. The clonotype was recovered from a woman aged 60-70 years with acute or convalescent COVID-19. CDR3 region: CASSQGAGGYTF. The CDR3 DNA reads as TGTGCCAGCAGCCAAGGGGCAGGTGGCTACACCTTC.